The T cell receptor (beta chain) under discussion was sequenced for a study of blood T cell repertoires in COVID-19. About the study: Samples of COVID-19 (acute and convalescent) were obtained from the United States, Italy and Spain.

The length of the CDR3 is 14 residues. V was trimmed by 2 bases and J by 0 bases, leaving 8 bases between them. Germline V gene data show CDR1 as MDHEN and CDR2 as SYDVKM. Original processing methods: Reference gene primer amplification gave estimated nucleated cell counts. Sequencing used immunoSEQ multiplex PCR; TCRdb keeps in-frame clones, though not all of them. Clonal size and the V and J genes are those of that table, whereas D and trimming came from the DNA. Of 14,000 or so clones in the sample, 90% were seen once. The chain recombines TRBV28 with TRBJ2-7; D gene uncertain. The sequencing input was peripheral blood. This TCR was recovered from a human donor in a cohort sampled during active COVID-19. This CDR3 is CASSLPQPSYEQYF. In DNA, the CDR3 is TGTGCCAGCAGTTTACCACAACCCTCCTACGAGCAGTACTTC.